What follows are 8 T cell receptor beta chains derived from one specimen sequenced in a study of T cells after yellow fever vaccination. One entry per CDR3 protein, called by TCRdb with MiXCR from the 5' RACE reads. Among over 300,000 distinct CDR3 sequences listed, more than 3% were seen once. The sample consisted of PBMCs, taken on the day of the yellow fever booster vaccination. The receptors come from a man aged 18-30 years who received the YFV17D yellow fever vaccine.

This chain links TRBV6-2 or TRBV6-3 with TRBJ1-1; 8 nucleotides agree with TRBD1. The V segment lost 4 bases and the J segment 7 bases; nucleotides outside the gene matches: 5. Germline lookup yields CDR1 MNHEY and CDR2 SVGEGT. This CDR3 comprises 13 residues. The CDR3 region has the DNA TGTGCCAGCAGTTCTCGGGACAGGAGTGAAGCTTTCTTT. This gives the protein CASSSRDRSEAFF.

The table lists this clonotype with many counts. This chain uses TRBV12-3 or TRBV12-4 with TRBJ2-7, with D unclear. V was clipped by 6 bases and J by 0 bases, with 12 bases between them. The CDR3 is 14 residues long. The CDR3 nucleotides are TGTGCCAGCAGCACCCGACGGGCCTCCTACGAGCAGTACTTC. Encoded protein: CASSTRRASYEQYF.

This clonotype was seen only a few times. The V call is TRBV7-2, the J call TRBJ2-5; 8 nucleotides line up with TRBD1. This CDR3 has 14 amino acids. Germline CDR1 is SGHTA and CDR2 is FQGNSA. The V gene end was trimmed by 5 bases and the J gene end by 4 bases; junction bases not matched to a gene: 6. DNA of the CDR3: TGTGCCAGCAGCCCGGACAGGGTACGAGAGACCCAGTACTTC. Its translation: CASSPDRVRETQYF.

This clonotype has a count of ten or more. The chain uses TRBV6-5 and TRBJ2-2; 7 nucleotides match TRBD2. There are 15 residues in the CDR3. V trimming: 4 bases; J trimming: 7 bases; junction bases outside the gene matches: 9. Germline lookup yields CDR1 MNHEY and CDR2 SVGAGI. The CDR3 bases are TGTGCCAGCAGTTCGAGCGGGGCCTATTTCGGGGAGCTGTTTTTT. Its translation is CASSSSGAYFGELFF.

The chain has TRBV27 and TRBJ1-5, with unresolved D. The germline V gene encodes CDR1 MNHEY and CDR2 SMNVEV (reference sequence). V was pared by 6 bases and J by 3 bases, with 12 bases between. The CDR3 covers 14 residues. CDR3: CASRATGFNQPQHF. The CDR3 DNA reads TGTGCCAGCAGAGCGACGGGCTTCAATCAGCCCCAGCATTTT.

The chain combines TRBV5-4 with TRBJ2-5; 12 bases match TRBD2. CDR3 length equals 17 residues. CDR1 and CDR2 from the germline V gene are SGHNT and YYREEE (reference sequence). The junction had 11 bases not matched to a gene; V was cut back by 1 base and J by 7 bases. The CDR3 sequence: CASSLPGALAGGRTQYF. The CDR3, as DNA: TGTGCCAGCAGCTTGCCCGGGGCTCTAGCGGGGGGGCGGACCCAGTACTTC.

This clonotype was counted many times. This sequence joins TRBV4-2 and TRBJ2-7; D perhaps matches TRBD1 (5 bases). The V gene's germline CDR1 is LGHNA and CDR2 YNFKEQ. Trimming removed 3 bases from V and 6 bases from J, with 15 bases in between. This CDR3 is built from 14 residues. The CDR3 coding sequence is TGTGCCAGCAGCCACAACTCCAGGGCCTCCGAGCAGTACTTC. Translating gives CASSHNSRASEQYF.

Ten or more counts support this clonotype. The chain employs TRBV6-5 and TRBJ2-4, with D maybe TRBD2 (7 bases). CDR1 is MNHEY, CDR2 SVGAGI, per germline. The CDR3 sequence is 14 residues long. V lost 10 bases and J 0 bases, leaving 13 bases between the germline ends. The CDR3 region has the DNA TGTGCCACAAAGGGGGGGTTAGCCAAAAACATTCAGTACTTC. Amino acids: CATKGGLAKNIQYF.